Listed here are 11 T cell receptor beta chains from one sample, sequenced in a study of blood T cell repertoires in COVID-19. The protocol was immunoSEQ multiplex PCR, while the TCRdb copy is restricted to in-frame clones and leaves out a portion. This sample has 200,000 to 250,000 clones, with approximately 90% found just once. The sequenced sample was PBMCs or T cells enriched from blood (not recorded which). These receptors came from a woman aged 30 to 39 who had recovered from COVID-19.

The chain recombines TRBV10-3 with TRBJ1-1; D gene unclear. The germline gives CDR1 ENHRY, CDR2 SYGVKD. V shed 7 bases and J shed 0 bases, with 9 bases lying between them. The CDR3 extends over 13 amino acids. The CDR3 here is CAIMRSLNTEAFF. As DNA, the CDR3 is TGTGCCATCATGCGGAGTTTGAACACTGAAGCTTTCTTT.

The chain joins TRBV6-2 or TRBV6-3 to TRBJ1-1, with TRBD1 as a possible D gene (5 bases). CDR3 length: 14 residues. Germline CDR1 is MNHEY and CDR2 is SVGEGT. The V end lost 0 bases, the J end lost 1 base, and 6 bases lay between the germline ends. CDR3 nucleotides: TGTGCCAGCAGTTACTCGGGGGGGAACACTGAAGCTTTCTTT. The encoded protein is CASSYSGGNTEAFF.

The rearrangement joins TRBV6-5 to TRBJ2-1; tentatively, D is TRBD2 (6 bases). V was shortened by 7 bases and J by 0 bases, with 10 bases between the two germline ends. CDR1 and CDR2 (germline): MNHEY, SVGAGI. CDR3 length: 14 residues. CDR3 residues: CASNKAGSYNEQFF. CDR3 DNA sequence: TGTGCCAGCAACAAAGCGGGCTCCTACAATGAGCAGTTCTTC.

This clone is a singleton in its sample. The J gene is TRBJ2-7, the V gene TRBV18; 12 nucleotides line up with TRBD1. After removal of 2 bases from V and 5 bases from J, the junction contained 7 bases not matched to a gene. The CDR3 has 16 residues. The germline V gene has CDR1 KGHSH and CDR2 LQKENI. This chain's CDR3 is CASSPGKGQGADEQYF. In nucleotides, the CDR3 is TGTGCCAGCTCACCAGGAAAGGGACAGGGGGCGGACGAGCAGTACTTC.

CDR3 loop: CASSQSTGGTNYGYTF. The CDR3 DNA sequence: TGCGCCAGCAGCCAATCCACAGGGGGCACTAACTATGGCTACACCTTC. The genes are TRBV4-1 and TRBJ1-2; the match to TRBD1 covers 9 bases. Germline V gene data show CDR1 as MGHRA and CDR2 as YSYEKL. J lost 0 bases, V lost 2 bases, and 4 bases had no gene match. The CDR3 is made up of 16 amino acids.

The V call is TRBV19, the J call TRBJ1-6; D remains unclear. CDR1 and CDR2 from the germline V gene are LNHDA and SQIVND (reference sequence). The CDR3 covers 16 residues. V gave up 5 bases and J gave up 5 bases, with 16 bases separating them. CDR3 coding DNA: TGTGCCAGTAGTGGAGTGGGAGGGAGACATAATTCACCCCTCCACTTT. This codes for CASSGVGGRHNSPLHF.

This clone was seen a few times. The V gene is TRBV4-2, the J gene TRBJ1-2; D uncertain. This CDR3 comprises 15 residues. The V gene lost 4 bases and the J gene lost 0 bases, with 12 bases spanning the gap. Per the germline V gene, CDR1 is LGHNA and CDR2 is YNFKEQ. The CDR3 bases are TGTGCCAGCAGCCTGTTGAATACAGCTAACTATGGCTACACCTTC. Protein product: CASSLLNTANYGYTF.

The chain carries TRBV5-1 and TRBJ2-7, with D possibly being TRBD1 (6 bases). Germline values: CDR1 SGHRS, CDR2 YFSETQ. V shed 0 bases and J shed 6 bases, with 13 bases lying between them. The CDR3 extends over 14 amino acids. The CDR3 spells CASSLEARGREQYF. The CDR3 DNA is TGCGCCAGCAGCTTGGAGGCCAGGGGACGCGAGCAGTACTTC. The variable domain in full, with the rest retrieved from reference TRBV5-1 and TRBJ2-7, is KAGVTQTPRYLIKTRGQQVTLSCSPISGHRSVSWYQQTPGQGLQFLFEYFSETQRNKGNFPGRFSGRQFSNSRSEMNVSTLELGDSALYLCASSLEARGREQYFGPGTRLTVT.

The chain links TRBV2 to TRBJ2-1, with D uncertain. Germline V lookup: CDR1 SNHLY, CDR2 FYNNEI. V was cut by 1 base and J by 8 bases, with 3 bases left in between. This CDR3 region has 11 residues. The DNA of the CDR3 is TGTGCCAGCAGTGAAGTCTATGAGCAGTTCTTC. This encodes CASSEVYEQFF.

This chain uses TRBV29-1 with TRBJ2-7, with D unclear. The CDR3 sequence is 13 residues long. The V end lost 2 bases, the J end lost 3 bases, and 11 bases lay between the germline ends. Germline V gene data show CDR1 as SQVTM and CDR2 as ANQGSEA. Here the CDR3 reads CSVETPSGYEQYF. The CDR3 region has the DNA TGCAGCGTTGAAACCCCGTCGGGCTACGAGCAGTACTTC.

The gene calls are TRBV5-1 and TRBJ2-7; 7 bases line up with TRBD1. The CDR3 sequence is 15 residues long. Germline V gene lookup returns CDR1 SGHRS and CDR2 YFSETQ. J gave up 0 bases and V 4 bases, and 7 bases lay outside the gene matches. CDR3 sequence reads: CASSVRTGFSYEQYF. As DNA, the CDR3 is TGCGCCAGCAGCGTACGGACAGGTTTCTCCTACGAGCAGTACTTC. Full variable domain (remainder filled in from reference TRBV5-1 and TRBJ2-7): KAGVTQTPRYLIKTRGQQVTLSCSPISGHRSVSWYQQTPGQGLQFLFEYFSETQRNKGNFPGRFSGRQFSNSRSEMNVSTLELGDSALYLCASSVRTGFSYEQYFGPGTRLTVT.